Following are 10 T cell receptor beta chains from one sample sequenced in a study of blood T cells in healthy people across ages. Next came a second PCR, run for about 6 to 11 cycles, which used a sample-barcoded 5' primer along with a J-beta primer mix. TCRdb used MiXCR to reprocess the 5' RACE reads, holding one entry per CDR3 protein. The data hold 380,000 or so distinct CDR3 sequences, with about 49% observed a single time. Specimen: blood. These receptors all come from a man aged 60 to 69 in good health.

This sequence joins TRBV12-5 and TRBJ2-7; 10 bases agree with TRBD2. The junction had 0 bases not matched to a gene; V was cut back by 5 bases and J by 2 bases. The CDR3 is made up of 13 amino acids. Germline V CDR1 and CDR2: LGHNT, FRNRAP. CDR3 loop: CASGSGGAYEQYF. The CDR3 nucleotides read TGTGCTAGTGGTAGCGGGGGGGCCTACGAGCAGTACTTC.

This chain joins TRBV7-2 and TRBJ2-3; maybe TRBD2 (5 bases). This CDR3 has 14 amino acids. CDR1 is SGHTA and CDR2 is FQGNSA in the germline V gene. Between the trimmed V and J ends, which lost 6 bases and 1 base, there was a span of 11 bases. The CDR3 loop reads CASRSRTGTDTQYF. The CDR3 DNA is TGTGCCAGCAGATCCCGGACTGGCACAGATACGCAGTATTTT.

The V call is TRBV3-1, the J call TRBJ2-5, with TRBD2 as a possible D gene (7 bases). The J call may be in error: the DNA end matches TRBJ2-7 better. Per germline, CDR1 LGHDT and CDR2 YNNKEL (reference sequence). The CDR3 covers 14 residues. For the CDR3, the DNA is TGTGCCAGCAGCCAAAGAGGGGGGGGCTACGAGCAGTACTTC. It codes for CASSQRGGGYEQYF.

Only a few counts were recorded for this clonotype. The chain recombines TRBV20-1 with TRBJ2-1; 15 nucleotides align to TRBD2. The CDR3 runs to 18 residues. Germline V CDR1 and CDR2: DFQATT, SNEGSKA (reference sequence). Trimming at V came to 6 bases and at J to 0 bases, leaving 9 bases not matched to a gene. This chain's CDR3 is CSATGLAGGLSSYNEQFF. The CDR3 nucleotides are TGCAGTGCAACGGGACTAGCGGGAGGACTGAGCTCCTACAATGAGCAGTTCTTC.

The V and J genes are TRBV12-3 or TRBV12-4 and TRBJ1-2; 7 bases are a match to TRBD1. The junction had 5 bases not matched to a gene; V was cut back by 5 bases and J by 5 bases. The CDR3 loop spans 13 amino acids. CDR3 nucleotide sequence: TGTGCCAGCAGTACCGGGACAGCTTATGGCTACACCTTC. Translation: CASSTGTAYGYTF.

This clonotype was found a few times. The chain links TRBV10-1 to TRBJ1-4, with D hard to call. The germline gives CDR1 WNHNN, CDR2 SYGVQD (reference sequence). CDR3 length equals 13 residues. Trimming removed 4 bases from V and 11 bases from J, with 14 bases in between. The DNA of the CDR3 is TGCGCCAGCAGTGTCGACGGAGCTAGGAAACTGTTTTTT. Its translation is CASSVDGARKLFF.

This clonotype was picked up a small number of times. This chain joins TRBV29-1 and TRBJ2-3; no firm D call. Trimming removed 7 bases at V and 0 bases at J, with 14 bases between. Germline V gene data show CDR1 as SQVTM and CDR2 as ANQGSEA. The CDR3 totals 14 residues. The CDR3 sequence is CSGGSRGSTDTQYF. CDR3 nucleotide sequence: TGCAGCGGCGGATCCCGCGGTAGCACAGATACGCAGTATTTT.

At least ten counts were recorded for this clonotype. The rearrangement links TRBV20-1 to TRBJ2-5; TRBD2 matches 15 bases. After removal of 6 bases from V and 5 bases from J, the junction contained 10 bases not matched to a gene. The CDR3 contains 16 residues. Germline V gene sequence: CDR1 DFQATT, CDR2 SNEGSKA (reference sequence). The CDR3 reads CSAATIGTSGRETQYF. The DNA of the CDR3 is TGCAGTGCCGCAACCATCGGGACTAGCGGGAGGGAGACCCAGTACTTC.

The chain carries TRBV6-1 and TRBJ2-1, with D unresolved. The assigned J gene may be wrong: the sequence end matches TRBJ2-7 better. The CDR3 is 14 residues long. The V gene's germline CDR1 is MNHNS and CDR2 SASEGT. The CDR3 here is CASSEASRLYEQYF. CDR3 DNA: TGTGCCAGCAGTGAAGCGAGCAGGCTATACGAGCAGTACTTC.

This clonotype was observed a single time. The CDR3 nucleotides are TGCAGTGCCGCGATGGCAACTGAAGCTTTCTTT. Translating gives CSAAMATEAFF. The chain uses TRBV20-1 and TRBJ1-1; D is uncertain. CDR1 and CDR2 from the germline V gene are DFQATT and SNEGSKA (reference sequence). The CDR3 extends over 11 amino acids. Trimming shortened V by 6 bases and J by 5 bases, and 10 bases separated the two germline ends.